The present TCR beta chain was sequenced within a study of blood T cell repertoires in COVID-19. Sequencing used immunoSEQ multiplex PCR; TCRdb keeps in-frame clones, though not all of them. The repertoire includes fewer than 200,000 clones, 85% of them detected once, and roughly 8% sits in the top ten. The sequence came from a woman aged 55-70 years with acute or convalescent COVID-19. Sequenced input: peripheral blood.

This CDR3 reads CASRNTYNEQFF. CDR3 coding DNA: TGTGCCAGCAGAAACACCTACAATGAGCAGTTCTTC. This chain links TRBV6-5 with TRBJ2-1; no clear D gene. Per the germline V gene, CDR1 is MNHEY and CDR2 is SVGAGI. The CDR3 extends over 12 amino acids. Trimming pared 6 bases from V and 2 bases from J, leaving 5 bases between.